This entry features one T cell receptor (beta chain) sequence. Its antigen has not been determined. The input lacks base qualities; no much larger clone sits a single base away. This entry belongs to a study of OX40 agonist ivuxolimab in advanced cancers. Regarding the study in general: Ivuxolimab was an agonistic, fully human IgG2 monoclonal antibody directed against OX40 (CD134), a costimulatory receptor. Intravenous ivuxolimab was administered to patients every 2 weeks at six dose levels: 0.01, 0.1, 0.3, 1.5, 3 and 10 mg/kg. Of the approximately 50 dose-escalation patients, hepatocellular carcinoma was present in 19, melanoma in around 15, renal cell carcinoma in 9 and head and neck cancer in 9. In the dose-escalation cohort, 82.7% of patients were male, and the mean age was approximately 64 years, with a range of about 23 to 85. Patients were allowed to have had prior anti-PD-1, anti-PD-L1 or anti-CTLA-4 therapy, and approximately 40% of the dose-escalation patients had been treated with checkpoint inhibitors. Partial responses occurred in three dose-escalation patients: two with cutaneous melanoma and one with hepatocellular carcinoma. Peripheral TCRbeta sequencing aimed to test whether ivuxolimab altered TCR sequence diversity and caused clonal T-cell expansion. The monotherapy dose-escalation portion (N = 52 patients) of the phase I ivuxolimab trial is reported in the paper. Overall study results and their limits: Low levels of normalized T-cell clonal expansion were also seen in some patients who did not respond. At doses of 0.1 to 3.0 mg/kg, clonal expansion of both CD4+ and CD8+ blood T cells was observed from baseline to week 6. After ivuxolimab, expanded clones were on average more numerous among CD8+ T cells than among CD4+ T cells. Which antigens the clonally expanded peripheral T cells were specific for was not determined. In the 0.1-3.0 mg/kg groups, partial responders were among the patients with the lowest normalized peripheral clonal expansion, particularly in CD8+ T cells.

To sequence the TCRbeta CDR3 region, genomic DNA was isolated from the sorted cells. TCRbeta CDR3 regions were sequenced using the immunoSEQ Assay. TCRdb obtained this table from immuneACCESS and retained in-frame rearrangements with V and J assigned. These tables miss some clones; where compared with another copy, unresolved V genes account for less than half of the shortfall, and the remainder is unexplained. This sample comprises roughly 2,200 clones, roughly 80% of them detected only once. About a fifth of the sample is in the top ten clones. The CDR3 runs 13 amino acids, cysteine and phenylalanine included. Just CDR3 DNA is preserved here, 39 bases in frame from base 1. V loses 0 bases at its end and J loses 6 bases; junction bases beyond the gene matches: 3. In the germline V gene (reference sequence), CDR1 corresponds to SGHNT and CDR2 to YYREEE. Patients with a history of autoimmune disease or receiving systemic immunosuppression were excluded from the trial. Peripheral blood for TCR sequencing was drawn from every dose cohort at baseline, at cycle 4 day 1 and at cycle 7 day 1. The samples were taken from a phase I, first-in-human, multicenter, open-label dose-escalation trial of ivuxolimab. Adults with locally advanced or metastatic head and neck squamous cell, hepatocellular, melanoma or renal cell carcinoma were enrolled in the trial. Before TCR sequencing, CD4+ and CD8+ T cells were separately sorted from peripheral blood.

The input for sequencing was CD4+ or CD8+ T cells sorted from blood, taken in a trial of the OX40 agonist ivuxolimab. The rearranged segments are TRBV5-4 and TRBJ2-7, and 7 bases in between align with TRBD2. The sequence came from an adult with an advanced solid tumor such as melanoma, head and neck, liver or kidney cancer. The DNA is as follows: TGTGCCAGCAGCTTGGCGGGAGGTTTCGAGCAGTACTTC. The resulting protein is CASSLAGGFEQYF.